One and the same sample provided the 4 T cell receptor beta chains below, sequenced in a study of long-term antiretroviral therapy in people with HIV. Investigators performed immunoSEQ version v3.0 at survey level. The repertoire was sequenced with immunoSEQ multiplex PCR; TCRdb's copy has only in-frame clones and lacks some. The data hold about 22,000 clones, with approximately 84% observed a single time. The sequenced sample was unsorted PBMCs, obtained 1.8 years before starting antiretroviral therapy. The receptor set was obtained from a woman aged 30 to 39 with HIV.

This rearrangement joins TRBV18 to TRBJ1-1, with no clear D. V lost 2 bases, J lost 1 base, and 5 bases lay in between. The CDR3 has 13 residues. Germline CDR1 reads KGHSH; CDR2 reads LQKENI. Here the CDR3 reads CASSPSANTEAFF. The CDR3, as DNA: TGTGCCAGCTCACCATCAGCGAACACTGAAGCTTTCTTT.

The chain couples TRBV9 to TRBJ2-1; 7 bases fit TRBD2. Losses at the gene ends were 3 bases for V and 3 bases for J; bases not matched to a gene: 6. The germline gives CDR1 SGDLS, CDR2 YYNGEE. The CDR3 extends over 15 amino acids. The CDR3 is CASSGGEGSYNEQFF. In DNA, the CDR3 is TGTGCCAGCAGCGGGGGGGAGGGCAGCTACAATGAGCAGTTCTTC.

The chain combines TRBV19 with TRBJ2-1; 7 nucleotides agree with TRBD1. The trim removed 9 bases at V and 5 bases at J, leaving 13 bases unmatched. Germline V gene lookup returns CDR1 LNHDA and CDR2 SQIVND (reference sequence). This CDR3 spans 15 amino acids. The CDR3 protein is CASAGRGNLDNEQFF. CDR3 nucleotides: TGTGCCAGCGCCGGCAGGGGGAATCTCGACAATGAGCAGTTCTTC.

The chain joins TRBV7-2 to TRBJ1-2; perhaps TRBD1 as D (6 bases). The CDR3 covers 15 residues. V lost 1 base to trimming and J lost 3 bases, with 12 bases between them. Per germline, CDR1 SGHTA and CDR2 FQGNSA. Written as DNA, the CDR3 is TGTGCCAGCAGCTTAGAGGGGGGGCTTGACTATGGCTACACCTTC. This encodes CASSLEGGLDYGYTF.